These T cell receptor beta chains were read from a single sample in a study of T-cell memory formation after mild COVID-19. TCRdb analysed the 5' RACE reads with MiXCR anew, one entry per CDR3 protein. The top ten hold about an eighth of the sample, which has tens of thousands of distinct CDR3 sequences, roughly a tenth seen once. What was sequenced was PBMCs or a T cell subset sorted from them (not recorded which). These receptors all stem from an adult woman who had mild COVID-19 (a few samples of this study predate the infection). Cell type and time point are not known. The CDR3 runs from the conserved cysteine through the conserved F or W. The D gene is left open where the match is weak. Size is omitted from some rows. Given values are once, few, many or a class for expanded clones.

d_call,clone_size,j_call,v_call,cdr3_nt,cdr3_aa
-,once,TRBJ2-5,TRBV5-1,TGCGCCAGCAGCTTGGATCATGAGACCCAGTACTTC,CASSLDHETQYF
TRBD2,few,TRBJ2-1,TRBV7-9,TGTGCCAGCAGCTCGGGACTAGCGCCATACAATGAGCAGTTCTTC,CASSSGLAPYNEQFF
TRBD2,many,TRBJ2-1,TRBV20-1,TGCAGTCTCTTAGCGGGGGGGATATACAATGAGCAGTTCTTC,CSLLAGGIYNEQFF
-,few,TRBJ1-4,TRBV28,TGTGCCAGCAGCGTCCCGGGGGAGGAAAAACTGTTTTTT,CASSVPGEEKLFF
TRBD2,-,TRBJ2-7,TRBV4-1,TGCGCCAGCAGCCTCAGGACTAGCGGGAGGGGATCCTACGAGCAGTACTTC,CASSLRTSGRGSYEQYF
-,many,TRBJ2-1,TRBV9,TGTGCCAGCAGCGGAGGGGTCGGCAGCCATGAGCAGTTCTTC,CASSGGVGSHEQFF
-,many,TRBJ2-7,TRBV10-3,TGTGCCATCAGTGATATGGGCGAGCAGTACTTC,CAISDMGEQYF
TRBD2,-,TRBJ2-6,TRBV7-9,TGTGCCAGCAGCTTTTGGGGAGGGCGCCCGGGTATATCTGGGGCCAACGTCCTGACTTTC,CASSFWGGRPGISGANVLTF
-,few,TRBJ2-7,TRBV9,TGTGCCAGCGGTCGAGGACGAACTTGGGTGTCCTACGAGCAGTACTTC,CASGRGRTWVSYEQYF
-,few,TRBJ2-5,TRBV7-9,TGTGCCAGCAGCTTTGGTACGGTTTGGTCAGGGCACACGAAAGAGACCCAGTACTTC,CASSFGTVWSGHTKETQYF
-,many,TRBJ2-5,TRBV5-5,TGTGCCAGCAGCCCCACCGGGACTAGGACAGGAGAGACCCAGTACTTC,CASSPTGTRTGETQYF
-,many,TRBJ1-1,TRBV6-2/TRBV6-3,TGTGCCAGCAGGGGGACGGCGAACACTGAAGCTTTCTTT,CASRGTANTEAFF
-,-,TRBJ1-1,TRBV12-3/TRBV12-4,TGTGCCAGCAGTTTAATGGGGGGCTCTGAAGCTTTCTTT,CASSLMGGSEAFF
TRBD2,few,TRBJ2-1,TRBV9,TGTGCCAGCACCCGGGGGGGCGGACCCCCCCTCAATGAGCAGTTCTTC,CASTRGGGPPLNEQFF
-,-,TRBJ1-2,TRBV5-1,TGCGCCAGCAGCTCCGAGACCGCCGCTAGCTATGGCTACACCTTC,CASSSETAASYGYTF